The rows below give T cell receptor beta chains drawn from one sample of a study of blood T cell repertoires in COVID-19. Sequencing was performed with immunoSEQ multiplex PCR; in TCRdb, only in-frame clones are kept and a portion is missing. The sample includes some 38,000 clones, 85% of them seen just once. Sequencing input: peripheral blood. The receptors derive from a man in his fifties with active COVID-19. CDR3s include the opening cysteine and the closing phenylalanine or tryptophan. A D gene is named only where the DNA matches it firmly. Only some rows state a clone size, as once, few, many or a class for expanded clones.

clone size	D gene	V gene	J gene	CDR3 protein	CDR3 DNA
NA	TRBD1	TRBV4-1	TRBJ2-1	CASSWEGQGVNEQFF	TGCGCCAGCAGCTGGGAGGGACAGGGGGTCAATGAGCAGTTCTTC
NA	TRBD1	TRBV5-5	TRBJ2-3	CASSIRGPGTDTQYF	TGTGCCAGCAGCATCAGGGGGCCGGGCACAGATACGCAGTATTTT
once	TRBD1	TRBV28	TRBJ2-3	CASSWTGGASTDTQYF	TGTGCCAGCAGTTGGACAGGGGGGGCTAGCACAGATACGCAGTATTTT
NA	TRBD1	TRBV20-1	TRBJ1-2	CSASPRAGTGPYGYTF	TGCAGTGCTAGTCCCCGAGCGGGGACAGGGCCCTATGGCTACACCTTC
NA	TRBD2	TRBV28	TRBJ2-6	CASSRPGGSGANVLTF	TGTGCCAGCAGCCGGCCGGGGGGCTCTGGGGCCAACGTCCTGACTTTC
NA	TRBD1	TRBV5-6	TRBJ1-2	CASSLGQGLYYGYTF	TGTGCCAGCAGCCTAGGACAGGGGTTGTACTATGGCTACACCTTC
NA	TRBD1	TRBV4-3	TRBJ1-4	CASSQENPGGRTGVNEKLFF	TGCGCCAGCAGCCAAGAGAACCCAGGCGGGAGGACAGGGGTTAACGAAAAACTGTTTTTT
NA	TRBD1	TRBV27	TRBJ1-2	CASSFQGAGGYTF	TGTGCCAGCAGTTTCCAGGGGGCGGGTGGCTACACCTTC
NA	TRBD1	TRBV11-2	TRBJ2-7	CASSLVVTGAYEQYF	TGTGCCAGCAGCTTAGTGGTGACAGGGGCCTACGAGCAGTACTTC
medium-sized	TRBD2	TRBV6-2/TRBV6-3	TRBJ2-3	CASSYSVGGADTQYF	TGTGCCAGCAGTTATTCTGTCGGGGGGGCAGATACGCAGTATTTT
once	TRBD1	TRBV19	TRBJ1-1	CASRRQGLNTEAFF	TGTGCCAGTAGACGACAGGGGCTGAACACTGAAGCTTTCTTT
NA	NA	TRBV6-2/TRBV6-3	TRBJ2-4	CASSQNIGTPGKAKNIQYF	TGTGCCAGCAGTCAGAATATCGGGACTCCCGGGAAGGCCAAAAACATTCAGTACTTC
NA	NA	TRBV6-8	TRBJ1-1	CASSYSRGSWHRVNTEAFF	TGTGCCAGCAGTTACTCGCGGGGGAGCTGGCACCGAGTAAACACTGAAGCTTTCTTT